These 26 T cell receptor beta chains share one sample of origin, sequenced in a study of blood T cell repertoires in COVID-19 (dated by TCRdb to about 2020). Libraries were prepared through the immunoSEQ multiplex PCR assay. TCRdb provides this immuneACCESS table in a form limited to in-frame rearrangements. Some clones are lacking; in checked studies, under half of them reflect an unresolved V gene, and why the rest are absent is not known. The sample profile shows 100,000 to 130,000 clones; 88% of them were found once. The top ten clonotypes cover under 3% of the sample. Sequencing input: peripheral blood. The receptors were gathered from a human donor in a cohort sampled during active COVID-19.

The gene calls are TRBV29-1 and TRBJ1-1, with 10 bases lining up with TRBD1. CDR1 is SQVTM and CDR2 is ANQGSEA in the germline V gene. V gave up 7 bases and J gave up 0 bases; unmatched junction bases: 8. There are 15 residues in the CDR3. The CDR3 protein is CSAAGTGAMNTEAFF. The CDR3 nucleotides read TGCAGCGCCGCCGGGACAGGGGCCATGAACACTGAAGCTTTCTTT.

The V gene is TRBV5-4, the J gene TRBJ2-1; 15 bases are a match to TRBD2. Unmatched junction bases numbered 2, after V lost 3 bases and J lost 4 bases. This CDR3 has 16 residues. Per germline, CDR1 SGHNT and CDR2 YYREEE (reference sequence). The CDR3 region is CASSYGLAGGYNEQFF. CDR3 sequence (DNA): TGTGCCAGCAGCTATGGACTAGCGGGGGGGTACAATGAGCAGTTCTTC. Full variable domain (rest looked up from reference TRBV5-4 and TRBJ2-1): ETGVTQSPTHLIKTRGQQVTLRCSSQSGHNTVSWYQQALGQGPQFIFQYYREEENGRGNFPPRFSGLQFPNYSSELNVNALELDDSALYLCASSYGLAGGYNEQFFGPGTRLTVL.

The chain uses TRBV7-8 and TRBJ2-6; 7 nucleotides align to TRBD2. The V and J ends lost 5 bases and 1 base, in that order; junction bases with no gene match: 8. The germline V gene encodes CDR1 SGHVS and CDR2 FQNEAQ. The CDR3 has 17 amino acids. The CDR3 sequence: CASSPQRDSSGANVLTF. The CDR3 coding sequence is TGTGCCAGCAGCCCCCAGCGGGACTCGTCTGGGGCCAACGTCCTGACTTTC.

This chain links TRBV19 with TRBJ1-5; D ambiguous. The CDR3 has 13 residues. Germline values: CDR1 LNHDA, CDR2 SQIVND (reference sequence). V was clipped by 5 bases and J by 0 bases, with 5 bases between them. The CDR3, as DNA: TGTGCCAGTAGTGAGGGTAGCAATCAGCCCCAGCATTTT. Amino acids: CASSEGSNQPQHF. Using reference TRBV19 and TRBJ1-5 for the parts outside the CDR3, the full variable domain is DGGITQSPKYLFRKEGQNVTLSCEQNLNHDAMYWYRQDPGQGLRLIYYSQIVNDFQKGDIAEGYSVSREKKESFPLTVTSAQKNPTAFYLCASSEGSNQPQHFGDGTRLSIL.

The chain's CDR3 is CASSLRQGTLSGANVLTF. CDR3 DNA sequence: TGTGCCAGCAGCTTGAGGCAGGGGACCCTCTCTGGGGCCAACGTCCTGACTTTC. This chain connects TRBV5-4 to TRBJ2-6; D may be TRBD1 (6 bases). The germline V gene has CDR1 SGHNT and CDR2 YYREEE (reference sequence). The CDR3 extends over 18 amino acids. V gave up 1 base and J gave up 0 bases, with 14 bases separating them. The complete variable domain, with remaining parts taken from reference TRBV5-4 and TRBJ2-6, reads ETGVTQSPTHLIKTRGQQVTLRCSSQSGHNTVSWYQQALGQGPQFIFQYYREEENGRGNFPPRFSGLQFPNYSSELNVNALELDDSALYLCASSLRQGTLSGANVLTFGAGSRLTVL.

This sequence joins TRBV10-2 and TRBJ1-2; possibly TRBD1 for D (5 bases). Looked up from germline, CDR1 is WSHSY and CDR2 is SAAADI. The CDR3 contains 15 residues. Trimming removed 3 bases from V and 4 bases from J, with 15 bases in between. The CDR3 nucleotides are TGCGCCAGCAGTGAAGCTGGGGCTCGGACCTATGGCTACACCTTC. It is translated as CASSEAGARTYGYTF.

The chain employs TRBV25-1 and TRBJ2-1; 8 nucleotides agree with TRBD2. V gave up 6 bases and J gave up 6 bases; unmatched junction bases: 4. Germline V CDR1 and CDR2: MGHDK, SYGVNS. The CDR3 covers 13 residues. In nucleotides, the CDR3 is TGTGCCAGCAGCCGGGAGGGGATCAATGAGCAGTTCTTC. Translated: CASSREGINEQFF.

This chain connects TRBV5-1 to TRBJ1-1, with D tentatively TRBD1 (5 bases). Germline assignment: CDR1 SGHRS and CDR2 YFSETQ. The V end lost 0 bases, the J end lost 3 bases, and 12 bases lay between the germline ends. This CDR3 spans 15 amino acids. The CDR3 DNA reads as TGCGCCAGCAGCTTGGTCGTAGGGGCGGACACTGAAGCTTTCTTT. Translated: CASSLVVGADTEAFF.

With regard to this clone: This sample includes further DNA sequences coding for the same CDR3. The V and J genes are TRBV19 and TRBJ1-5; D is possibly TRBD1 (5 bases). Germline V lookup: CDR1 LNHDA, CDR2 SQIVND (reference sequence). The V and J ends lost 0 bases and 6 bases respectively, with 6 bases between them. The CDR3 is made up of 13 amino acids. The CDR3 loop reads CASSIDRVQPQHF. The DNA of the CDR3 is TGTGCCAGTAGTATAGACAGGGTTCAGCCCCAGCATTTT.

The CDR3 loop reads CASSDIRGPNTEAFF. The CDR3, as DNA: TGTGCCAGCAGTGATATCAGGGGGCCGAACACTGAAGCTTTCTTT. The chain recombines TRBV6-2 or TRBV6-3 with TRBJ1-1; 8 nucleotides match TRBD1. The CDR3 has 15 residues. In germline, CDR1 is MNHEY, CDR2 SVGEGT. The trim removed 5 bases at V and 1 base at J, leaving 6 bases unmatched.

V and J are TRBV6-5 and TRBJ1-1; 9 bases are a match to TRBD1. The V and J ends lost 4 bases and 6 bases, in that order; junction bases with no gene match: 12. Germline CDR1 and CDR2: MNHEY and SVGAGI. The CDR3 is 16 residues long. The CDR3 is CASSFTTGTGKAEAFF. In nucleotides, the CDR3 is TGTGCCAGCAGTTTCACAACCGGGACAGGGAAAGCTGAAGCTTTCTTT.

CDR3 DNA: TGTGCCAGCAGTGACCTGACAGAGCCCTACAATGAGCAGTTCTTC. Translated: CASSDLTEPYNEQFF. The rearrangement joins TRBV25-1 to TRBJ2-1; tentatively, D is TRBD1 (5 bases). Germline assignment: CDR1 MGHDK and CDR2 SYGVNS. CDR3 size: 15 residues. V lost 3 bases and J lost 2, with 11 bases in between.

This chain uses TRBV7-3 with TRBJ2-3, with no clear D. Trimming pared 1 base from V and 2 bases from J, leaving 10 bases between. Germline CDR1 reads SGHTA; CDR2 reads FQGTGA. This CDR3 region has 15 residues. The CDR3 reads CASSLMGRLTDTQYF. The DNA of the CDR3 is TGTGCCAGCAGCTTAATGGGCAGGCTCACAGATACGCAGTATTTT.

This clone turned up a few times. V usage is TRBV28 and J usage is TRBJ1-6; D gene ambiguous. CDR1 and CDR2 from the germline V gene are MDHEN and SYDVKM. V lost 6 bases and J lost 10, with 10 bases in between. The CDR3 sequence is 12 residues long. CDR3 sequence reads: CASSRAGSPLHF. For the CDR3, the DNA is TGTGCCAGCAGCAGAGCGGGGTCACCCCTCCACTTT.

The chain has TRBV6-1 and TRBJ1-6, with D unresolved. V lost 0 bases and J 10 bases, leaving 16 bases between the germline ends. The CDR3 length is 16 residues. Germline values: CDR1 MNHNS, CDR2 SASEGT. CDR3 protein: CASSEAEGSIGSPLHF. CDR3 bases: TGTGCCAGCAGTGAAGCGGAGGGTTCGATTGGGTCACCCCTCCACTTT.

The V gene is TRBV7-9, the J gene TRBJ1-4; no clear D. The V end lost 1 base, the J end lost 8 bases, and 14 bases lay between the germline ends. This CDR3 is 15 amino acids long. Germline V gene data show CDR1 as SEHNR and CDR2 as FQNEAQ (reference sequence). The CDR3 spells CASSLVRSLEEKLFF. CDR3 sequence (DNA): TGTGCCAGCAGCTTAGTTCGGTCTTTAGAAGAAAAACTGTTTTTT.

The chain is built from TRBV7-2 and TRBJ2-1; D is perhaps TRBD2 (5 bases). The CDR3 consists of 15 residues. Trimming pared 5 bases from V and 9 bases from J, leaving 20 bases between. Germline V gives CDR1 SGHTA, CDR2 FQGNSA. DNA for the CDR3: TGTGCCAGCAGCCCCGGTAGCGCCCTTAGGGTTGAGCAGTTCTTC. Its protein is CASSPGSALRVEQFF.

This clone was seen once. This rearrangement joins TRBV11-3 to TRBJ1-1; the match to TRBD1 covers 7 bases. The CDR3 is 13 residues long. Looked up from germline, CDR1 is SGHNT and CDR2 is YENEEA. V lost 4 bases to trimming and J lost 3 bases; unmatched junction nucleotides: 2. As DNA, the CDR3 is TGTGCCAGCAGCTGGGGACAGCACACTGAAGCTTTCTTT. This encodes CASSWGQHTEAFF.

V gene TRBV19 combines with J gene TRBJ1-5; D ambiguous. The CDR3 is 15 residues long. Germline CDR1 is LNHDA and CDR2 is SQIVND (reference sequence). Trimming pared 5 bases from V and 0 bases from J, leaving 11 bases between. CDR3 sequence (DNA): TGTGCCAGTAGTTGGGCAGTTTATAGCAATCAGCCCCAGCATTTT. Its translation is CASSWAVYSNQPQHF.

The chain combines TRBV19 with TRBJ2-5; the match to TRBD2 covers 10 bases. CDR3 length: 14 amino acids. Per germline, CDR1 LNHDA and CDR2 SQIVND (reference sequence). J was trimmed by 7 bases and V by 6 bases; bases with no gene match: 8. The CDR3 is CASSPGLASWTQYF. Here the CDR3 DNA reads TGTGCCAGTAGCCCGGGACTAGCGTCATGGACCCAGTACTTC.

The chain links TRBV24-1 to TRBJ1-4; TRBD1 matches 7 bases. CDR1 is KGHDR, CDR2 SFDVKD, per germline. The CDR3 runs 15 residues. J was trimmed by 7 bases and V by 3 bases; bases with no gene match: 7. In DNA form, the CDR3 reads TGTGCCACCAGTGATCGACAGGGCGGGCGTGAAAAACTGTTTTTT. It yields the protein CATSDRQGGREKLFF.

The chain couples TRBV29-1 to TRBJ1-5; D perhaps matches TRBD1 (6 bases). Germline V lookup: CDR1 SQVTM, CDR2 ANQGSEA. V lost 5 bases, J lost 9 bases, and 17 bases lay in between. This CDR3 is 13 amino acids long. As DNA, the CDR3 is TGCAGCGTTAAACCGACAGGTCCCGGGCCCCAGCATTTT. Translation: CSVKPTGPGPQHF.

The V gene is TRBV7-3, the J gene TRBJ2-5, with 7 bases aligning to TRBD2. This CDR3 is built from 15 residues. V was pared by 2 bases and J by 2 bases, with 5 bases of the junction left unmatched. Germline CDR1 SGHTA, CDR2 FQGTGA. In nucleotides, the CDR3 is TGTGCCAGCAGCTTACAGAACGGGAGGCAAGAGACCCAGTACTTC. It translates to CASSLQNGRQETQYF. The full variable domain, in which reference TRBV7-3 and TRBJ2-5 provide the parts outside the CDR3, is GAGVSQTPSNKVTEKGKYVELRCDPISGHTALYWYRQSLGQGPEFLIYFQGTGAADDSGLPNDRFFAVRPEGSVSTLKIQRTERGDSAVYLCASSLQNGRQETQYFGPGTRLLVL.

The chain is built from TRBV19 and TRBJ1-2; TRBD1 might be the D (5 bases). The CDR3 is 13 residues long. Germline values: CDR1 LNHDA, CDR2 SQIVND (reference sequence). V was cut by 7 bases and J by 6 bases, with 15 bases left in between. The CDR3 region is CASKVAGLDGYTF. As DNA, the CDR3 is TGTGCCAGTAAGGTGGCGGGGCTCGATGGCTACACCTTC.

The genes are TRBV12-3 or TRBV12-4 and TRBJ2-7; D is unclear. V lost 4 bases, J lost 6 bases, and 10 bases lay in between. This CDR3 contains 12 residues. CDR3 sequence: CASSWVAREQYF. CDR3 DNA sequence: TGTGCCAGCAGTTGGGTAGCTCGCGAGCAGTACTTC.

This rearrangement joins TRBV7-3 to TRBJ2-1; 15 nucleotides align to TRBD2. Trimming at V came to 5 bases and at J to 9 bases, leaving 5 bases not matched to a gene. Germline CDR1 reads SGHTA; CDR2 reads FQGTGA. The CDR3 spans 15 residues. The CDR3 reads CASSRTSGGAGEQFF. The DNA for the CDR3 is TGTGCCAGCAGCCGGACTAGCGGGGGGGCCGGTGAGCAGTTCTTC.